The T cell receptor beta chain under discussion was sequenced for a study of blood T cell repertoires in COVID-19. The wider study: Samples taken during acute and convalescent COVID-19 were collected in the United States, Italy and Spain. The analysed material was cDNA or gDNA that came from T cells, B-cell-depleted T cells, or PBMCs.

CDR1 is MNHNY, CDR2 SVGAGI, per germline (reference sequence). This CDR3 comprises 16 residues. The V gene end was trimmed by 11 bases and the J gene end by 1 base; junction bases not matched to a gene: 12. In the original analysis: It was from reference gene primer amplification that nucleated cell counts were estimated. The data were produced by immunoSEQ multiplex PCR, yet TCRdb's version contains in-frame clones alone and is incomplete. That table furnishes V, J and clone size, whereas the DNA furnished D and trimming. In the table there are about 42,000 clones, around 88% of which are singletons.

V gene TRBV6-6 combines with J gene TRBJ1-5, with 9 bases identical to TRBD1. The TCR sequence derives from a human donor in a cohort sampled during active COVID-19. Sequencing was carried out using peripheral blood. CDR3 protein: CASGTGNKASNQPQHF. The CDR3 DNA follows: TGTGCCTCCGGGACAGGGAATAAAGCGAGCAATCAGCCCCAGCATTTT.